This T cell receptor beta chain was identified during a study of T cell changes during pregnancy in multiple sclerosis. Assay: immunoSEQ multiplex PCR; the TCRdb copy retains only in-frame clones and omits some. The repertoire holds roughly 41,000 clones, with 85% to 95% as singletons. The length of the CDR3 is 15 residues. Trimming cost V 2 bases and J 2 bases, with 9 bases left between them. Germline lookup yields CDR1 KGHSH and CDR2 LQKENI. The TCR originated in a female donor with multiple sclerosis, enrolled in a pregnancy study. The sequenced sample was CD8+ T cells from peripheral blood mononuclear cells, obtained in the third trimester of pregnancy. The chain employs TRBV18 and TRBJ2-2; D unclear. The CDR3 DNA reads as TGTGCCAGCTCACCAGTTTCTGGCAACACCGGGGAGCTGTTTTTT. Its protein product is CASSPVSGNTGELFF.